The entry below describes one T cell receptor (beta chain). This entry is derived from a study of blood T cell repertoires in COVID-19. The trim removed 7 bases at V and 2 bases at J, leaving 17 bases unmatched. This CDR3 has 19 residues. Germline CDR1 reads SNHLY; CDR2 reads FYNNEI. Sequencing was performed with immunoSEQ multiplex PCR; in TCRdb, only in-frame clones are kept and a portion is missing. In the table there are 200,000 to 300,000 clones, 75% to 90% of which are singletons. The sequencing sample was made of peripheral blood. This clonotype was sampled from a man aged 30 to 39 with active or convalescent COVID-19. The J gene is TRBJ2-1, the V gene TRBV2; 10 bases agree with TRBD1. Here the CDR3 reads CASKRDRGLLRGTYNEQFF. CDR3 in DNA: TGTGCCAGCAAAAGGGACAGGGGTTTACTACGAGGTACCTACAATGAGCAGTTCTTC.